The subject of this entry is one TCR beta chain. Its antigen is unidentified. This sample was taken from a study of blood T cells in healthy people across ages. Study-wide results and caveats: Higher diversity, along with more naive CD4+ cells, distinguished long-lived donors from aged donors. There was no known CMV status for donors, so expanded clonotype changes were possibly confounded.

A J-beta primer mix and a sample-barcoded 5' primer were used in a second PCR of about 7 to 12 cycles. TCRdb independently ran MiXCR on the 5' RACE reads; one entry per CDR3 protein. This sample carries about 1.8 million distinct CDR3 sequences, about 50% of them seen once, and the ten largest clones take 2% to 2.5%. Trimming left V 4 bases short and J 6 bases short, with 16 bases between. Germline CDR1 and CDR2: PRHDT and FYEKMQ (reference sequence). The CDR3 consists of 15 residues. The V call is TRBV13, the J call TRBJ2-1; a weak D match, TRBD2 (6 bases). Sequencing was carried out using blood. The TCR was taken from a woman between 40 and 50 years old in good health. This CDR3 reads CASSSADRAGNEQFF. The DNA of the CDR3 is TGTGCCAGCAGCTCGGCGGACCGAGCGGGCAATGAGCAGTTCTTC.